The clone carrying this T cell receptor beta chain has at least ten counts. The antigen remains unidentified. Unique molecular identifiers tagged individual cDNA molecules. From the 5' RACE reads, TCRdb called clonotypes with MiXCR, one entry per CDR3 protein. The repertoire holds approximately 66,000 distinct CDR3 sequences, with around 13% as singletons. The CDR3 has 15 amino acids. Germline V gene data show CDR1 as SGHTA and CDR2 as FQGNSA. V gave up 5 bases and J gave up 3 bases, with 15 bases separating them. The data stem from a study of early T cells in non-severe SARS-CoV-2 infection. General study results and limits: Matches to VDJdb favored anti-spike CD8 responses and missed private and CD4 specificities.

The gene calls are TRBV7-2 and TRBJ2-3, with unresolved D. This TCR came from an adult who was a healthcare worker with PCR-confirmed SARS-CoV-2 infection or an uninfected control (not recorded which). The sequencing sample was made of whole blood. The CDR3 here is CASSVGSRWTDTQYF. Written as DNA, the CDR3 is TGTGCCAGCAGCGTGGGGTCTCGATGGACAGATACGCAGTATTTT.